Listed below are T cell receptor beta chains from one sample, sequenced in a study of cytomegalovirus exposure and HLA in healthy donors. Sequenced by immunoSEQ multiplex PCR; TCRdb stores in-frame clones only, minus some. This table has some 160,000 clones, around 78% appearing once. The sequenced sample consisted of PBMCs. The receptor source for this set is a man aged 35 to 55 in good health and CMV-seronegative. CDR3s include the opening cysteine and the closing phenylalanine or tryptophan. The order of the fields is D gene, clone size, V gene, J gene, CDR3 DNA, CDR3 protein. D genes are given only for firm matches. Part of the rows lack a size; the others show once, few, many or a class for expanded clones.

d_gene: .; abundance: .; v_gene: TRBV7-9; j_gene: TRBJ1-3; CDR3nt: TGTGCCAGCAGCAAAGGGAGGGGGTACTCTGGAAACACCATATATTTT; CDR3aa: CASSKGRGYSGNTIYF
d_gene: .; abundance: .; v_gene: TRBV5-5; j_gene: TRBJ1-2; CDR3nt: TGTGCCAGCAGCTGGGGTGGGACTGGAGTAAACTATGGCTACACCTTC; CDR3aa: CASSWGGTGVNYGYTF
d_gene: .; abundance: .; v_gene: TRBV7-9; j_gene: TRBJ1-5; CDR3nt: TGTGCCAGCAGCTTAGCGCGGGTAAATCAGCCCCAGCATTTT; CDR3aa: CASSLARVNQPQHF
d_gene: TRBD2; abundance: .; v_gene: TRBV5-6; j_gene: TRBJ2-3; CDR3nt: TGTGCCAGCAGCAACGCCGGGACTAGCGGGACCGATACGCAGTATTTT; CDR3aa: CASSNAGTSGTDTQYF
d_gene: .; abundance: once; v_gene: TRBV7-9; j_gene: TRBJ1-1; CDR3nt: TGTGCCAGCAGCTTAAGGGCAGGGGCTAAAGAGACTGAAGCTTTCTTT; CDR3aa: CASSLRAGAKETEAFF
d_gene: TRBD2; abundance: .; v_gene: TRBV28; j_gene: TRBJ2-7; CDR3nt: TGTGCCAGCAGTCCCGGGGGTAGCGGGAGGGGGTACGAGCAGTACTTC; CDR3aa: CASSPGGSGRGYEQYF
d_gene: TRBD1; abundance: .; v_gene: TRBV27; j_gene: TRBJ2-1; CDR3nt: TGTGCCAGCAGTACTAGGACAGGACTTGGTTACAATGAGCAGTTCTTC; CDR3aa: CASSTRTGLGYNEQFF
d_gene: TRBD2; abundance: once; v_gene: TRBV7-3; j_gene: TRBJ2-2; CDR3nt: TGTGCCAGCGCGGGGGGGAATACCGGGGAGCTGTTTTTT; CDR3aa: CASAGGNTGELFF
d_gene: TRBD1; abundance: .; v_gene: TRBV7-6; j_gene: TRBJ2-1; CDR3nt: TGTGCCAGCAGCACCCGGACAGGGGGCGCCTACAATGAGCAGTTCTTC; CDR3aa: CASSTRTGGAYNEQFF
d_gene: .; abundance: once; v_gene: TRBV7-9; j_gene: TRBJ2-7; CDR3nt: TGTGCCAGCAGCTCGCCCATCTCAATGGACAGCTCCTACGAGCAGTACTTC; CDR3aa: CASSSPISMDSSYEQYF
d_gene: .; abundance: once; v_gene: TRBV5-4; j_gene: TRBJ2-5; CDR3nt: TGTGCCAGCAGCTCGCAGGGCCAAGAGACCCAGTACTTC; CDR3aa: CASSSQGQETQYF
d_gene: .; abundance: .; v_gene: TRBV7-9; j_gene: TRBJ1-4; CDR3nt: TGTGCCAGCAGCTCCGGGGTTTTTACAACTAATGAAAAACTGTTTTTT; CDR3aa: CASSSGVFTTNEKLFF
d_gene: .; abundance: few; v_gene: TRBV6-5; j_gene: TRBJ1-5; CDR3nt: TGTGCCAGCAGCCCCTCTGAGTCTCAGCCCCAGCATTTT; CDR3aa: CASSPSESQPQHF
d_gene: .; abundance: .; v_gene: TRBV15; j_gene: TRBJ2-7; CDR3nt: TGTGCCACCAGCAGAGATTTGACTAGTCGTGGGTACTTC; CDR3aa: CATSRDLTSRGYF
d_gene: TRBD2; abundance: .; v_gene: TRBV7-6; j_gene: TRBJ2-1; CDR3nt: TGTGCCAGCAGCTCGGGACTAGCAAGGAGCGATGAGCAGTTCTTC; CDR3aa: CASSSGLARSDEQFF
d_gene: .; abundance: .; v_gene: TRBV6-1; j_gene: TRBJ2-7; CDR3nt: TGTGCCAGCAGTCTTACAGGGCGCGAGCAGTACTTC; CDR3aa: CASSLTGREQYF
d_gene: .; abundance: .; v_gene: TRBV30; j_gene: TRBJ1-1; CDR3nt: TGTGCCTGGAGTGTCTCTCGAGGGTCGCGAGCTTTCTTT; CDR3aa: CAWSVSRGSRAFF
d_gene: .; abundance: .; v_gene: TRBV27; j_gene: TRBJ1-2; CDR3nt: TGTGCCAGCAGGGCCCAGGGGAAATTGTATGGCTACACCTTC; CDR3aa: CASRAQGKLYGYTF
d_gene: TRBD2; abundance: .; v_gene: TRBV28; j_gene: TRBJ2-7; CDR3nt: TGTGCCAGCAGTATCTCGGGAGGGAAGTACTTC; CDR3aa: CASSISGGKYF
d_gene: TRBD1; abundance: .; v_gene: TRBV27; j_gene: TRBJ1-2; CDR3nt: TGTGCCAGCAGTTCCGGGACAGGAGGGATCTATGGCTACACCTTC; CDR3aa: CASSSGTGGIYGYTF
d_gene: TRBD1; abundance: .; v_gene: TRBV10-3; j_gene: TRBJ1-5; CDR3nt: TGTGCCATCAGTGTGACAGGGGATCAGCCCCAGCATTTT; CDR3aa: CAISVTGDQPQHF
d_gene: TRBD2; abundance: .; v_gene: TRBV25-1; j_gene: TRBJ2-3; CDR3nt: TGTGCCAGCAGTGAACGGCGCGGGGGGATAGATACGCAGTATTTT; CDR3aa: CASSERRGGIDTQYF
d_gene: TRBD1; abundance: .; v_gene: TRBV2; j_gene: TRBJ2-7; CDR3nt: TGTGCCAGCAGTGGGAGGCCAGGGGGCGCCGAGCAGTACTTC; CDR3aa: CASSGRPGGAEQYF
d_gene: TRBD2; abundance: few; v_gene: TRBV5-6; j_gene: TRBJ2-3; CDR3nt: TGTGCCAGCAGCGATTCGACTAGCCGGCTAGTGGATACGCAGTATTTT; CDR3aa: CASSDSTSRLVDTQYF
d_gene: .; abundance: .; v_gene: TRBV28; j_gene: TRBJ1-2; CDR3nt: TGTGCCAGCAGCGATCCCATCTTACGAGGGAGGAGCTACACCTTC; CDR3aa: CASSDPILRGRSYTF
d_gene: .; abundance: .; v_gene: TRBV6-6; j_gene: TRBJ2-7; CDR3nt: TGTGCCAGCAGTTACGTCGGGTTTGCCTACGAGCAGTACTTC; CDR3aa: CASSYVGFAYEQYF
d_gene: TRBD1; abundance: few; v_gene: TRBV7-9; j_gene: TRBJ1-1; CDR3nt: TGTTCCAGCAGCTTAGACAGGGCTCGCACTGAAGCTTTCTTT; CDR3aa: CSSSLDRARTEAFF
d_gene: .; abundance: .; v_gene: TRBV20-1; j_gene: TRBJ2-3; CDR3nt: TGCAGTGGCCCAGTTGGAGATACGCAGTATTTT; CDR3aa: CSGPVGDTQYF
d_gene: .; abundance: once; v_gene: TRBV5-4; j_gene: TRBJ2-1; CDR3nt: TGTGCCAGCAGCTCCGGGACTGCGGGCCCCTACAATGAGCAGTTCTTC; CDR3aa: CASSSGTAGPYNEQFF
d_gene: .; abundance: .; v_gene: TRBV5-6; j_gene: TRBJ2-3; CDR3nt: TGTGCCAGCAGCTTGGTGGCCCTCACAGATACGCAGTATTTT; CDR3aa: CASSLVALTDTQYF
d_gene: .; abundance: few; v_gene: TRBV9; j_gene: TRBJ2-6; CDR3nt: TGTGCCAGCAGCGTAGGTCGGAGGGCCGGCTCTGGGGCCAACGTCCTGACTTTC; CDR3aa: CASSVGRRAGSGANVLTF
d_gene: .; abundance: .; v_gene: TRBV10-3; j_gene: TRBJ1-1; CDR3nt: TGTGCCATCAGTGAGTCAGACAGGAGGAACACTGAAGCTTTCTTT; CDR3aa: CAISESDRRNTEAFF
d_gene: TRBD1; abundance: .; v_gene: TRBV9; j_gene: TRBJ2-7; CDR3nt: TGTGCCAGCAGCAGGGACAGGGGGCTTGGGGGCCCTAAGCCCTACGAGCAGTACTTC; CDR3aa: CASSRDRGLGGPKPYEQYF
d_gene: TRBD1; abundance: .; v_gene: TRBV7-9; j_gene: TRBJ2-7; CDR3nt: TGTGCCAGCAGCTTAGTAGGACAGGGCGGGTTGGAGCAGTACTTC; CDR3aa: CASSLVGQGGLEQYF
d_gene: .; abundance: .; v_gene: TRBV7-2; j_gene: TRBJ2-4; CDR3nt: TGTGCCAGCAGCTTACCCGTAGCCAAAAACATTCAGTACTTC; CDR3aa: CASSLPVAKNIQYF
d_gene: TRBD1; abundance: .; v_gene: TRBV18; j_gene: TRBJ1-1; CDR3nt: TGTGCCAGCTCACCAGATCGACAGGGGGCCACTGAAGCTTTCTTT; CDR3aa: CASSPDRQGATEAFF
d_gene: .; abundance: .; v_gene: TRBV19; j_gene: TRBJ1-2; CDR3nt: TGTGCCAGTACCGTCGCCAGGGGATGGAGCTACACCTTC; CDR3aa: CASTVARGWSYTF
d_gene: .; abundance: .; v_gene: TRBV7-9; j_gene: TRBJ1-2; CDR3nt: TGTGCCAGCAGCTTGAGCAGGGGAGACTATGGCTACACCTTC; CDR3aa: CASSLSRGDYGYTF
d_gene: .; abundance: .; v_gene: TRBV2; j_gene: TRBJ1-3; CDR3nt: TGTGCCAGCAGGCCCACACAGCAGGGTGGGAGAAACACCATATATTTT; CDR3aa: CASRPTQQGGRNTIYF
d_gene: .; abundance: .; v_gene: TRBV27; j_gene: TRBJ1-5; CDR3nt: TGTGCCAGCAGTTTGGGGGCGAGTCAGCCCCAGCATTTT; CDR3aa: CASSLGASQPQHF
d_gene: TRBD1; abundance: .; v_gene: TRBV7-2; j_gene: TRBJ1-4; CDR3nt: TGTGCCAGCAGCTTCCCGGGACAGGGAACCGAAAAACTGTTTTTT; CDR3aa: CASSFPGQGTEKLFF
d_gene: .; abundance: .; v_gene: TRBV19; j_gene: TRBJ2-5; CDR3nt: TGTGCCAGTAGTAGAGGGTCCGAGACCCAGTACTTC; CDR3aa: CASSRGSETQYF
d_gene: .; abundance: .; v_gene: TRBV5-1; j_gene: TRBJ2-1; CDR3nt: TGCGCCAGCAGCTTCGTGGTGGGAGAGGAAACCTACAATGAGCAGTTCTTC; CDR3aa: CASSFVVGEETYNEQFF
d_gene: TRBD1; abundance: .; v_gene: TRBV19; j_gene: TRBJ1-5; CDR3nt: TGTGCCAGTAGTCAGAGCAGAAGACAGGGTTTGCGAAATCAGCCCCAGCATTTT; CDR3aa: CASSQSRRQGLRNQPQHF
d_gene: .; abundance: .; v_gene: TRBV19; j_gene: TRBJ1-2; CDR3nt: TGTGCCAGTAGTTTGACGGGGGGCTACACCTTC; CDR3aa: CASSLTGGYTF
d_gene: .; abundance: .; v_gene: TRBV5-8; j_gene: TRBJ2-5; CDR3nt: TGTGCCAGCAGCCCGAAGGTCGACTACGGGGAGACCCAGTACTTC; CDR3aa: CASSPKVDYGETQYF
d_gene: .; abundance: .; v_gene: TRBV2; j_gene: TRBJ1-5; CDR3nt: TGTGCCAGCCGTCCGGGTGGCAATCAGCCCCAGCATTTT; CDR3aa: CASRPGGNQPQHF
d_gene: .; abundance: .; v_gene: TRBV30; j_gene: TRBJ2-7; CDR3nt: TGTGCCTGGAGTGTACTAGGCCAGTATAACGAGCAGTACTTC; CDR3aa: CAWSVLGQYNEQYF
d_gene: .; abundance: .; v_gene: TRBV19; j_gene: TRBJ2-2; CDR3nt: TGTGCCAGTAAATGGCGGTCGAACACCGGGGAGCTGTTTTTT; CDR3aa: CASKWRSNTGELFF
d_gene: TRBD2; abundance: .; v_gene: TRBV30; j_gene: TRBJ2-7; CDR3nt: TGTGCCTGGAGTGGACTAGCGGGAGTCGGCGAGCAGTACTTC; CDR3aa: CAWSGLAGVGEQYF
d_gene: TRBD2; abundance: .; v_gene: TRBV9; j_gene: TRBJ2-1; CDR3nt: TGTGCCAGCAGCGTAGTCCGGACTAGCGGATACAATGAGCAGTTCTTC; CDR3aa: CASSVVRTSGYNEQFF
d_gene: .; abundance: few; v_gene: TRBV7-9; j_gene: TRBJ1-1; CDR3nt: TGTTCCAGCGGGTACAGGAACACTGAAGCTTTCTTT; CDR3aa: CSSGYRNTEAFF